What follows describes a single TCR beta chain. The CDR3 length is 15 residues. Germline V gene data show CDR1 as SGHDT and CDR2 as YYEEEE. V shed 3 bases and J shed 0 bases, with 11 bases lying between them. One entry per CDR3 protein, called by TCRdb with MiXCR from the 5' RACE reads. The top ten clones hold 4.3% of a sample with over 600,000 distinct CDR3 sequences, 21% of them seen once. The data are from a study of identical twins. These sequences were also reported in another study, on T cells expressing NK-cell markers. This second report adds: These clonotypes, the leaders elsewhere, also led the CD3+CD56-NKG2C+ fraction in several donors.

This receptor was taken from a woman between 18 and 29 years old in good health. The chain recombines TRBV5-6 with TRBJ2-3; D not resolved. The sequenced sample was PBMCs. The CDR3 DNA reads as TGTGCCAGCAGCTCGTGCTTTTCTAGCACAGATACGCAGTATTTT. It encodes CASSSCFSSTDTQYF.